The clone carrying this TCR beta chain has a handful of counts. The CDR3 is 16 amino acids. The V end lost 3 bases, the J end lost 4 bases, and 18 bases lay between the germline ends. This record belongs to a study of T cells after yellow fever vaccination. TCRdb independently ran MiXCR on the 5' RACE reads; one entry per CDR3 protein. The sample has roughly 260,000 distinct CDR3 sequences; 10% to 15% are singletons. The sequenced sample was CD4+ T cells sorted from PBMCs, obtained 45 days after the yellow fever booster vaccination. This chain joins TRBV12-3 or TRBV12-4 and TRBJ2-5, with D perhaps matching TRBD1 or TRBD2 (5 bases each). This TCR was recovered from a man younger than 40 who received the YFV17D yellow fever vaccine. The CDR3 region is CASSFRGIGGIETQYF. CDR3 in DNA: TGTGCCAGCAGTTTCCGAGGGATTGGGGGTATAGAGACCCAGTACTTC.